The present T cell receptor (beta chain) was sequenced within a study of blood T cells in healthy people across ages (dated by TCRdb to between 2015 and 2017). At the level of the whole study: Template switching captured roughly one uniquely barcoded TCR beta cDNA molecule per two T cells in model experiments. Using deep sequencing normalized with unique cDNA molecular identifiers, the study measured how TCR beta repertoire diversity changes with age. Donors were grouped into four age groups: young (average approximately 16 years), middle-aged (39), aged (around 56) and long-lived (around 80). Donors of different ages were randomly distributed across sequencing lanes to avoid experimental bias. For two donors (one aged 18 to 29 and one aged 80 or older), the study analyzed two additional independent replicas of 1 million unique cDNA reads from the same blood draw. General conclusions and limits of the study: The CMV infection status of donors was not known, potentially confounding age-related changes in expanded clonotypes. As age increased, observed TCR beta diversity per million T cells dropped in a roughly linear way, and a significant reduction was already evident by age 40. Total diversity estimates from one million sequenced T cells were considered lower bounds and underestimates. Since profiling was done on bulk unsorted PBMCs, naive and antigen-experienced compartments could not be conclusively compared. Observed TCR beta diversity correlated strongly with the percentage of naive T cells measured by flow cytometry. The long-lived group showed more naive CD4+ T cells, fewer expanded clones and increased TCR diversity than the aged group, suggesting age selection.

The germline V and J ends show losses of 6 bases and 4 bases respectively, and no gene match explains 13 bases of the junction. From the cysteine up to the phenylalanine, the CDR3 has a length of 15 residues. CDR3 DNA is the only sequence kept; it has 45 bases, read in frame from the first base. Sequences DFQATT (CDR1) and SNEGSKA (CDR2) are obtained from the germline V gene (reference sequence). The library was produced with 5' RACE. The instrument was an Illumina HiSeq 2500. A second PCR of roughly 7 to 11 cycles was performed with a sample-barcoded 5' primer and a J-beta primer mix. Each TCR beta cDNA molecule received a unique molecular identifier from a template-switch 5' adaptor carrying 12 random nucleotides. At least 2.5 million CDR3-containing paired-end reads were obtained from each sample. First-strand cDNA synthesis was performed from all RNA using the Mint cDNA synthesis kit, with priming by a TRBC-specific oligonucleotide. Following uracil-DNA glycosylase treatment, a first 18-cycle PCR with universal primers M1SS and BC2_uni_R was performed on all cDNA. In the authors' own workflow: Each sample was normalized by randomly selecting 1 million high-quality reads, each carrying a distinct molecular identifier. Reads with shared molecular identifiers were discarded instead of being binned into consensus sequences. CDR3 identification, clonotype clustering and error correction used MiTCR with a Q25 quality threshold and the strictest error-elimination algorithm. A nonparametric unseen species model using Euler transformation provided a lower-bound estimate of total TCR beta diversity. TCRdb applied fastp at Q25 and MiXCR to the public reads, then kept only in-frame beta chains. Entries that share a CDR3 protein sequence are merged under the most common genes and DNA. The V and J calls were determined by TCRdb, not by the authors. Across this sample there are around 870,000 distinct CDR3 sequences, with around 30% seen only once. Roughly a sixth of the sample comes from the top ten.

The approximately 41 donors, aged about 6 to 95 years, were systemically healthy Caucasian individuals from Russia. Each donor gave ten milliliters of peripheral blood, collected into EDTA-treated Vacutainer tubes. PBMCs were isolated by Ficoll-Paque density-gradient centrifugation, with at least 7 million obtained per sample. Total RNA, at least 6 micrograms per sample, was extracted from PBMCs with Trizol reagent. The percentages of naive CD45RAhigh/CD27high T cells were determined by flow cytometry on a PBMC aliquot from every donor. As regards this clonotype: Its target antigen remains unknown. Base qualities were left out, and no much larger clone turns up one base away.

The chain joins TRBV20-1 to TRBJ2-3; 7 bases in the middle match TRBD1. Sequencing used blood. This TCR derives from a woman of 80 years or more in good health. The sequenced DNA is TGCAGTGCCCCCCTGGGCCAAGGGGGCCCAGATACGCAGTATTTT. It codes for CSAPLGQGGPDTQYF.